This record looks at one TCR beta chain sequence and its context. The clone's antigen remains unknown. Base qualities are not provided; no much larger clone lies one nucleotide away. This entry belongs to a study of T cell changes during pregnancy in multiple sclerosis (dated by TCRdb to between 2018 and 2021). Describing the broader study: The study examined how the T cell repertoire changed over the course of pregnancy in women with multiple sclerosis.

Libraries were prepared through the immunoSEQ multiplex PCR assay. Not all clones reach the TCRdb copy of this immuneACCESS table, which keeps in-frame sequences only. Checked studies attribute under half of the gap to unresolved V genes and leave the rest unexplained. The table for this sample lists 65,000 to 90,000 clones; approximately 92% of them were counted only once. In total, the top ten clones hold about 2% of the sample. The sequenced sample was peripheral blood, obtained in the second trimester of pregnancy. This clonotype was obtained from a female donor with multiple sclerosis, enrolled in a pregnancy study.

At the DNA level, the sequence is TGTGCCAGTAGCCCAGGGGCGGGTGGCTACACCTTC. Its coded protein is CASSPGAGGYTF. The chain joins TRBV19 to TRBJ1-2, with a tentative D gene TRBD1 over 6 matching bases. At the junction V is shortened by 6 bases and J by 7 bases, with 12 bases in between. The CDR3 goes from the cysteine to the phenylalanine over 12 residues. Only the CDR3 region is kept as DNA, spanning 36 bases read in frame from base 1. Based on the germline V gene (reference sequence), the CDR1 and CDR2 sequences are LNHDA and SQIVND. When the CDR3 is completed using the reference TRBV19 and TRBJ1-2 genes on either side, the full variable domain is DGGITQSPKYLFRKEGQNVTLSCEQNLNHDAMYWYRQDPGQGLRLIYYSQIVNDFQKGDIAEGYSVSREKKESFPLTVTSAQKNPTAFYLCASSPGAGGYTFGSGTRLTVV.